This TCR beta chain was found in a study of cytomegalovirus exposure and HLA in healthy donors. About the research overall: Approximately 170 million T cells yielded under 130 million unique TCR beta sequences in earlier analysis. Study-level results: Researchers catalogued 164 TCR beta chains as cytomegalovirus-associated. TCR beta V- and J-gene trimming was later associated with a missense DCLRE1C variant.

Amplification used 60 Vbeta primers and 13 Jbeta primers. Here immunoSEQ multiplex PCR was the method, and the copy in TCRdb shows in-frame clones only, minus some. The sample yields about 200,000 clones, around four fifths seen once. Healthy bone marrow donors formed the donor group. The germline V gene encodes CDR1 SEHNR and CDR2 FQNEAQ (reference sequence). The CDR3 sequence is 14 residues long. V was trimmed by 2 bases and J by 6 bases, leaving 11 bases between them. This clone appeared once. Its antigen is not known. Sequenced material: PBMCs. V usage is TRBV7-9 and J usage is TRBJ2-1; D remains unclear. The sequence came from a woman aged 50 to 65 in good health and CMV-seropositive. CDR3 bases: TGTGCCAGCAGCTTATCATCTAGTGGCAATGAGCAGTTCTTC. Translated, it gives CASSLSSSGNEQFF.